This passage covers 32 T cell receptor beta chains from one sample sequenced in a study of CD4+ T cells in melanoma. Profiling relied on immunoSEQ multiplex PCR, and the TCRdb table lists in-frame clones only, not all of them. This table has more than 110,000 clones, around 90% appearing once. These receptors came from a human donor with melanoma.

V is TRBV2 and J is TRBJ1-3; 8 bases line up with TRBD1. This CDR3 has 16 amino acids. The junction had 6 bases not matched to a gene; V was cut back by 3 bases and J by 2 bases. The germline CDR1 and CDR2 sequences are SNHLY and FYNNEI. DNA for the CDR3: TGTGCCAGCAGTGAGCAAACAGGGGGTCCTGGAAACACCATATATTTT. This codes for CASSEQTGGPGNTIYF.

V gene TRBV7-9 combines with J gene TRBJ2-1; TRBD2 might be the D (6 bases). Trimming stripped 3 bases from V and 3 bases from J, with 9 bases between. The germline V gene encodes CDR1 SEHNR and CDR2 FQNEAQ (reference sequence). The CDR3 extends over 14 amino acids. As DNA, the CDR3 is TGTGCCAGCAGCTTTGGAGGGAACTACAATGAGCAGTTCTTC. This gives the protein CASSFGGNYNEQFF.

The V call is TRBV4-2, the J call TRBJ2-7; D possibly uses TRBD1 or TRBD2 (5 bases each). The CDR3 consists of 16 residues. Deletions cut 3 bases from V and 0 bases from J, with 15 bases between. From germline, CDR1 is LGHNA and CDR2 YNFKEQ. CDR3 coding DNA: TGTGCCAGCAGCCAGTTCGTCGGGGCGAGCTCCTACGAGCAGTACTTC. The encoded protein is CASSQFVGASSYEQYF.

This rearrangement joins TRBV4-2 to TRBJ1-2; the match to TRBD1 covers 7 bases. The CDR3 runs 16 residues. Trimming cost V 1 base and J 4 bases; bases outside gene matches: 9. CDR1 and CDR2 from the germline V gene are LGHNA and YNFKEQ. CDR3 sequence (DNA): TGTGCCAGCAGCCAAGGGTTTATTACAGGGGCCTATGGCTACACCTTC. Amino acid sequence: CASSQGFITGAYGYTF.

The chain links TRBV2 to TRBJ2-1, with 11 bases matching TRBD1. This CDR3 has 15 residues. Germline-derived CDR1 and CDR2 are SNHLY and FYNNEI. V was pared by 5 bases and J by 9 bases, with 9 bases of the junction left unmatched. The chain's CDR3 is CASSYRDRGSGEQFF. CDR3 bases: TGTGCCAGCAGTTACCGGGACAGGGGGTCAGGTGAGCAGTTCTTC.

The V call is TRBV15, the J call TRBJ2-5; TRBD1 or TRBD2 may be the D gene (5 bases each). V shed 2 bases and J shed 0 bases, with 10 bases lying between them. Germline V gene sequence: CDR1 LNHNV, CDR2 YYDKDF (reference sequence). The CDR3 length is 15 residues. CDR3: CATSRPPGHQETQYF. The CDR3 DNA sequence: TGTGCCACCAGCAGACCCCCGGGACACCAAGAGACCCAGTACTTC.

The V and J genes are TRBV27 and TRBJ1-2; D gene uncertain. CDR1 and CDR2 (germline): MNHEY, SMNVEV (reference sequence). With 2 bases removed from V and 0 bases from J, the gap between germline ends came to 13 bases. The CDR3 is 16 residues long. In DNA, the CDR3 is TGTGCCAGCAGTTTAAGGCCCGGGAATACTAACTATGGCTACACCTTC. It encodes CASSLRPGNTNYGYTF.

The DNA of the CDR3 is TGTGCCAGTAGTATCGTAGGAACTAGCACAGATACGCAGTATTTT. Translation: CASSIVGTSTDTQYF. The chain couples TRBV19 to TRBJ2-3; D uncertain. CDR1 and CDR2 (germline): LNHDA, SQIVND (reference sequence). V lost 3 bases and J 0 bases, leaving 10 bases between the germline ends. This CDR3 has 15 amino acids. Full variable domain (outside the CDR3, taken from reference TRBV19 and TRBJ2-3): DGGITQSPKYLFRKEGQNVTLSCEQNLNHDAMYWYRQDPGQGLRLIYYSQIVNDFQKGDIAEGYSVSREKKESFPLTVTSAQKNPTAFYLCASSIVGTSTDTQYFGPGTRLTVL.

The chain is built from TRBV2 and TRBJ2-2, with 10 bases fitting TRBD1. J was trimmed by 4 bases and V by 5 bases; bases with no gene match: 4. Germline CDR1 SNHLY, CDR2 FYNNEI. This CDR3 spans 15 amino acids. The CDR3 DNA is TGTGCCAGCAGTAAAGGACAGGGGGTCACCGGGGAGCTGTTTTTT. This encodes CASSKGQGVTGELFF.

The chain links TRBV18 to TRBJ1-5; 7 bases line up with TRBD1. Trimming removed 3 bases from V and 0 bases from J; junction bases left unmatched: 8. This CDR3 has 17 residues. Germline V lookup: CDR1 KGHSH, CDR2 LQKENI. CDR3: CASSPTGPDYSNQPQHF. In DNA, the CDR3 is TGTGCCAGCTCACCGACAGGGCCCGATTATAGCAATCAGCCCCAGCATTTT.

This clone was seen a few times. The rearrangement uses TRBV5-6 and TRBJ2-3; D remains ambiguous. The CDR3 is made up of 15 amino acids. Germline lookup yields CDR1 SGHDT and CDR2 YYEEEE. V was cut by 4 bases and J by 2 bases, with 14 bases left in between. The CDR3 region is CASSPAPPFTDTQYF. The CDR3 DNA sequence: TGTGCCAGCAGCCCGGCCCCCCCTTTCACAGATACGCAGTATTTT.

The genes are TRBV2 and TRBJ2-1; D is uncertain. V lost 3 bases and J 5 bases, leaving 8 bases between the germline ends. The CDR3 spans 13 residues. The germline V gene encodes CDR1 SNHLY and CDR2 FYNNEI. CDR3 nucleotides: TGTGCCAGCAGTGACTCTAGAAACAATGAGCAGTTCTTC. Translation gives CASSDSRNNEQFF.

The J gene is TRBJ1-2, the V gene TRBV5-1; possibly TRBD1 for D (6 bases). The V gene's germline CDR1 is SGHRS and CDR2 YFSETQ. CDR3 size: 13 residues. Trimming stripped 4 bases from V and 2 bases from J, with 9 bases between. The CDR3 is CASSPDSNYGYTF. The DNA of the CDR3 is TGCGCCAGCAGCCCGGACAGCAACTATGGCTACACCTTC.

CDR3 sequence: CASNPRTGGGQPQHF. In DNA form, the CDR3 reads TGTGCCAGCAACCCCAGGACAGGTGGCGGTCAGCCCCAGCATTTT. The rearrangement joins TRBV6-5 to TRBJ1-5; 7 nucleotides line up with TRBD1. Germline CDR1 is MNHEY and CDR2 is SVGAGI. Trimming took 7 bases from V and 6 from J; bases not matched to a gene: 12. This CDR3 is 15 amino acids long.

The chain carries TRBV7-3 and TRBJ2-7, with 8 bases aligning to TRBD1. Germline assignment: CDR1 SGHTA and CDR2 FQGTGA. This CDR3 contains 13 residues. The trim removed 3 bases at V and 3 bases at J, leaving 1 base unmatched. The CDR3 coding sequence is TGTGCCAGCAGCTTGGGACAGGACTACGAGCAGTACTTC. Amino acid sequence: CASSLGQDYEQYF.

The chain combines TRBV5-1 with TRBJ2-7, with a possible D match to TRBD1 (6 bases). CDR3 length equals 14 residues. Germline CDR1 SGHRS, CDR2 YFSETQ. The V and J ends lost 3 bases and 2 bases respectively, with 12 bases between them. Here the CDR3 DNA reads TGCGCCAGCAGCTCATCAGGGGACCCCTACGAGCAGTACTTC. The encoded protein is CASSSSGDPYEQYF. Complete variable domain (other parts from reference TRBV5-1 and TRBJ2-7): KAGVTQTPRYLIKTRGQQVTLSCSPISGHRSVSWYQQTPGQGLQFLFEYFSETQRNKGNFPGRFSGRQFSNSRSEMNVSTLELGDSALYLCASSSSGDPYEQYFGPGTRLTVT.

The CDR3 nucleotides are TGCGCCAGCAGTGATTCCGCGGGGGGTTTTGAAGATACGCAGTATTTT. Its translation: CASSDSAGGFEDTQYF. The chain links TRBV10-1 to TRBJ2-3; TRBD2 aligns across 8 bases. Germline V CDR1 and CDR2: WNHNN, SYGVQD (reference sequence). This CDR3 region has 16 residues. V shed 3 bases, J shed 5 bases, and the junction held 10 bases outside the gene matches.

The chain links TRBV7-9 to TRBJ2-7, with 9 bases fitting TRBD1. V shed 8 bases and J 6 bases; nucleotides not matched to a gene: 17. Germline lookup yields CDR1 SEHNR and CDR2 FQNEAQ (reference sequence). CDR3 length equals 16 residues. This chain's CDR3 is CASGKGTGTGNSEQYF. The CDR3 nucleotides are TGTGCCAGCGGAAAGGGGACCGGGACAGGGAATTCCGAGCAGTACTTC. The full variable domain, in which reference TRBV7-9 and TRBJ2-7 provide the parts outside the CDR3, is DTGVSQNPRHKITKRGQNVTFRCDPISEHNRLYWYRQTLGQGPEFLTYFQNEAQLEKSRLLSDRFSAERPKGSFSTLEIQRTEQGDSAMYLCASGKGTGTGNSEQYFGPGTRLTVT.

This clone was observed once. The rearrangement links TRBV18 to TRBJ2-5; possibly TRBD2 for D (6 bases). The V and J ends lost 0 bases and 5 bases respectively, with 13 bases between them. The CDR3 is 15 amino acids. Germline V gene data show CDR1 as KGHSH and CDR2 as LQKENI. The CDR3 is CASSPPGLRAETQYF. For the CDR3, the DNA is TGTGCCAGCTCACCACCGGGACTCAGGGCCGAGACCCAGTACTTC.

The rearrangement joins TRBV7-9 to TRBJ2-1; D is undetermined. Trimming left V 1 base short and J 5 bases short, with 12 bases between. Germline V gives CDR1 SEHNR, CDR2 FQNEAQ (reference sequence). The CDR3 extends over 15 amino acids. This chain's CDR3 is CASSLVVIENNEQFF. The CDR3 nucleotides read TGTGCCAGCAGCTTAGTAGTTATTGAGAACAATGAGCAGTTCTTC.

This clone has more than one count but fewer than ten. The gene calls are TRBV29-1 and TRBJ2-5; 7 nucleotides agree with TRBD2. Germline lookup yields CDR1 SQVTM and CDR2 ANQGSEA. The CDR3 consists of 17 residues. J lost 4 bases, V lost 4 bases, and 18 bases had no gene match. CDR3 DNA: TGCAGCGTTGGAGGAGGGCGGGGAGGGTTGGGGCGAGAGACCCAGTACTTC. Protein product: CSVGGGRGGLGRETQYF.

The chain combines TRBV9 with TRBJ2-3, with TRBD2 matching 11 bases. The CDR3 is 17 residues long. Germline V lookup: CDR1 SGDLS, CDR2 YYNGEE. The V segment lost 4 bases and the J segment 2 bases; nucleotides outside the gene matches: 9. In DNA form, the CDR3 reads TGTGCCAGCAGCTTAGGTCTAGCGGGGGGACTCACAGATACGCAGTATTTT. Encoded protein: CASSLGLAGGLTDTQYF.

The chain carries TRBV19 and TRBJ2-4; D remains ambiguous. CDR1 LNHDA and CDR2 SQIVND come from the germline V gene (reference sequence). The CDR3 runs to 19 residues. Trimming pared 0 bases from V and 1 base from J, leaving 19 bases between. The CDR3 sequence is CASSIDSRVRVAAKNIQYF. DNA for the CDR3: TGTGCCAGTAGTATAGATTCACGGGTCCGAGTAGCTGCCAAAAACATTCAGTACTTC.

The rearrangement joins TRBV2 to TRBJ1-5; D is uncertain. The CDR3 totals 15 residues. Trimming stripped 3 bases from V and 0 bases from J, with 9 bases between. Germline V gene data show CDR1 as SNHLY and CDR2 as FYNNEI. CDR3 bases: TGTGCCAGCAGTGACCGTGGGCATAGCAATCAGCCCCAGCATTTT. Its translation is CASSDRGHSNQPQHF. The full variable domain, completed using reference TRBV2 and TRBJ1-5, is EPEVTQTPSHQVTQMGQEVILRCVPISNHLYFYWYRQILGQKVEFLVSFYNNEISEKSEIFDDQFSVERPDGSNFTLKIRSTKLEDSAMYFCASSDRGHSNQPQHFGDGTRLSIL.

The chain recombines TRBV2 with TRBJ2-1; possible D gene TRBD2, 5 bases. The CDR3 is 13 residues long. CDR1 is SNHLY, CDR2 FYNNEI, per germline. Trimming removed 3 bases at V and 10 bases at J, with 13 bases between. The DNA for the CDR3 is TGTGCCAGCAGTGACCGGCTAGCTGGCGAGCAGTTCTTC. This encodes CASSDRLAGEQFF.

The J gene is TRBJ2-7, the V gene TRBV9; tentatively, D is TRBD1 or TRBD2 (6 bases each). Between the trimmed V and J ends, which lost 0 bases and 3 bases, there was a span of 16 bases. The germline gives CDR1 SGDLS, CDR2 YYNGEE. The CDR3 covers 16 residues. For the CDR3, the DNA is TGTGCCAGCAGCGTAGGGGGCGTAGGGGGGCTCTACGAGCAGTACTTC. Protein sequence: CASSVGGVGGLYEQYF.

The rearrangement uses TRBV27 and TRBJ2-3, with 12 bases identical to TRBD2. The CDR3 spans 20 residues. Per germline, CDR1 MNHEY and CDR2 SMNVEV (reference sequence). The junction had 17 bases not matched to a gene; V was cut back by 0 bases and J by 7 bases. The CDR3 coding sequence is TGTGCCAGCAGTTTATCCCCACCCCCGCTAGCGGGGGGGAGGAGTCATACGCAGTATTTT. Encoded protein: CASSLSPPPLAGGRSHTQYF.

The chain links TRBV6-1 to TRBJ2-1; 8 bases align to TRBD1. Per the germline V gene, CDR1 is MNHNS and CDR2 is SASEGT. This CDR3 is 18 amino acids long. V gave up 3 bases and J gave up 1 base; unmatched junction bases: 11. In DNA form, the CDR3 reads TGTGCCAGCAGTGACCTCTACCCGACAGGGGAATCCTACAATGAGCAGTTCTTC. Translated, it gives CASSDLYPTGESYNEQFF.

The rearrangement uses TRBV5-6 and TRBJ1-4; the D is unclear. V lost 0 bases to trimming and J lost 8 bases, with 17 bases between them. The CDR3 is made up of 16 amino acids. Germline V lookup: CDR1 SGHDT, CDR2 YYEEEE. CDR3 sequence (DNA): TGTGCCAGCAGCTTGGGTAGGGCCTATCGCGGCGAAAAACTGTTTTTT. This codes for CASSLGRAYRGEKLFF.

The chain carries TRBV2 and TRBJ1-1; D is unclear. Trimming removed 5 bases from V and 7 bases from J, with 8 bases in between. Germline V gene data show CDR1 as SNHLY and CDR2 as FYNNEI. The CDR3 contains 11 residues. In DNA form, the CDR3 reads TGTGCCAGCAGTTACGCAGTTGAAGCTTTCTTT. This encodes CASSYAVEAFF.

The CDR3 spells CASSFNPGLADEQFF. DNA for the CDR3: TGCGCCAGCAGCTTTAATCCGGGACTAGCGGATGAGCAGTTCTTC. The chain has TRBV5-1 and TRBJ2-1, with 11 bases fitting TRBD2. CDR3 length: 15 residues. V was clipped by 2 bases and J by 8 bases; unmatched bases: 6. From germline, CDR1 is SGHRS and CDR2 YFSETQ.

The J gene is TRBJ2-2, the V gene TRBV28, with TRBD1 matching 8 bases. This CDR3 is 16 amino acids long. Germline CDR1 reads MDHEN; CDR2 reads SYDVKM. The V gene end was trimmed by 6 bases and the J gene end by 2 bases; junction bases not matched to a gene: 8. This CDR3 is CASRTAGTGNTGELFF. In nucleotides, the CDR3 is TGTGCCAGCAGAACAGCCGGGACAGGAAACACCGGGGAGCTGTTTTTT.